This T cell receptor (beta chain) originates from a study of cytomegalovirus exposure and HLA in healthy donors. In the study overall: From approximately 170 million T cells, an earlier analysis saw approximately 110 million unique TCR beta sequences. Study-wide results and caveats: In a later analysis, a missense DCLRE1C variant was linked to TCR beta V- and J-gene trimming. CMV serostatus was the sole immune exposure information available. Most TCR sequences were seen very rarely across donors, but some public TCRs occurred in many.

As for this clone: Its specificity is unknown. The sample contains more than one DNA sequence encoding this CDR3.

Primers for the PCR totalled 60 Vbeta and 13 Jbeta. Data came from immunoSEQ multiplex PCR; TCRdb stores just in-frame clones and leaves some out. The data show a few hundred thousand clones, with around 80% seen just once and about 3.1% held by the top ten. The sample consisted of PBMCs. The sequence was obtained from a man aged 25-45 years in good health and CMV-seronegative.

CDR3 protein: CASSSRMNTEAFF. In DNA form, the CDR3 reads TGTGCCAGCAGCTCCCGTATGAACACTGAAGCTTTCTTT. The chain links TRBV11-2 to TRBJ1-1; no clear D gene. Trimming shortened V by 4 bases and J by 0 bases, and 6 bases separated the two germline ends. The germline CDR1 and CDR2 sequences are SGHAT and FQNNGV. The CDR3 sequence is 13 residues long.